This TCR beta chain is from a study of shared T cell receptors in the human thymus. This clone was found once. The assay was immunoSEQ multiplex PCR, and TCRdb's table has in-frame clones only and misses some. The sample consists of roughly 560,000 clones, more than 75% of them appearing once. The germline V gene has CDR1 SGHDN and CDR2 FVKESK. CDR3 length: 14 residues. V lost 2 bases and J lost 2; bases outside the gene matches: 2. The same specimen was also included in a second study, on human thymus T cells. That source notes: Among the donors, all were healthy Finnish infants having corrective surgery for congenital heart defects. Thymic resections from corrective heart surgery supplied the tissue. Unrelated people showed highly overlapping thymic repertoires, related research reported.

This chain uses TRBV14 with TRBJ2-7; 8 bases align to TRBD1. The sequenced sample consisted of thymocytes. The sequence derives from a boy under two years old with a congenital heart defect. This CDR3 is CASSQRDRTYEQYF. DNA of the CDR3: TGTGCCAGCAGCCAACGGGACAGGACCTACGAGCAGTACTTC.